This T cell receptor beta chain was sequenced in a study of shared clonotypes between healthy human individuals. Study details: The cohort comprised a couple of women and a few men. Their ages spanned 18 to 49 years. The plates for each donor numbered three CD4 naive, three CD4 memory, two CD8 naive and one CD8 memory. Study results and caveats: As a rule, naive subsets had a larger estimated richness than memory subsets.

Worth noting for this clone: Its antigen is not identified.

Sorted subsets were amplified in replicate PCRs using around 0.2 ug DNA, roughly 30,000 T cell genomes. Sequenced by immunoSEQ multiplex PCR; TCRdb stores in-frame clones only, minus some. Here the sample spans roughly 1,100,000 clones, around 76% being singletons. J gave up 4 bases and V 1 base, and 4 bases lay outside the gene matches. CDR1 is SGHTA and CDR2 is FQGNSA in the germline V gene. This CDR3 comprises 16 residues. The TCR sequence derives from a young man in good health. Sequenced material: memory CD4+ T cells sorted from blood. Subset described: CD45RA-negative fraction. This chain links TRBV7-2 with TRBJ1-6; 7 bases agree with TRBD1. CDR3 region: CASSLGGTAYNSPLHF. CDR3 sequence (DNA): TGTGCCAGCAGCTTAGGCGGGACAGCTTATAATTCACCCCTCCACTTT. The variable domain in full, completed from reference TRBV7-2 and TRBJ1-6, reads GAGVSQSPSNKVTEKGKDVELRCDPISGHTALYWYRQSLGQGLEFLIYFQGNSAPDKSGLPSDRFSAERTGGSVSTLTIQRTQQEDSAVYLCASSLGGTAYNSPLHFGNGTRLTVT.